Following are 19 T cell receptor beta chains from one sample sequenced in a study of early T cells in non-severe SARS-CoV-2 infection (dated by TCRdb to 2020 to 2023). Libraries were constructed by 5' RACE. The sample was run on a NextSeq 500. The public reads were reprocessed in TCRdb via fastp at Q25 and MiXCR, keeping in-frame beta chains. Rows with one shared CDR3 protein collapse into an entry with the most common genes and DNA. Recorded for this sample are 50,000 to 65,000 distinct CDR3 sequences; around 20% of them occurred a single time. The ten largest account for roughly 8.2% of the sample. The sequencing used whole blood, collected at baseline. All receptors derive from an adult who was a healthcare worker with PCR-confirmed SARS-CoV-2 infection or an uninfected control (not recorded which).

This clonotype was seen a few times. This chain joins TRBV25-1 and TRBJ1-1; D remains unclear. The CDR3 spans 11 residues. V lost 6 bases and J 3 bases, leaving 5 bases between the germline ends. CDR1 is MGHDK and CDR2 is SYGVNS in the germline V gene. CDR3 bases: TGTGCCAGCAGGGAAGACACTGAAGCTTTCTTT. Protein: CASREDTEAFF.

This clonotype was detected a few times. This sequence joins TRBV7-2 and TRBJ2-1; 9 bases map to TRBD2. This CDR3 spans 17 amino acids. Trimming removed 3 bases from V and 5 bases from J; junction bases left unmatched: 11. Germline V gives CDR1 SGHTA, CDR2 FQGNSA. The CDR3 nucleotides read TGTGCCAGCAGCTTTAGCCTAGCGGGACTGGGTCACAATGAGCAGTTCTTC. Protein product: CASSFSLAGLGHNEQFF.

At least ten counts were recorded for this clonotype. The chain employs TRBV18 and TRBJ1-2, with D unresolved. CDR1 KGHSH and CDR2 LQKENI come from the germline V gene. With 2 bases removed from V and 7 bases from J, the gap between germline ends came to 8 bases. This CDR3 region has 12 residues. The CDR3 bases are TGTGCCAGCTCACCAAGCCAGACTGGCTACACCTTC. Translating it yields CASSPSQTGYTF.

In its sample, this clonotype was seen many times. This rearrangement joins TRBV20-1 to TRBJ2-2; D gene unclear. The CDR3 has 16 amino acids. CDR1 and CDR2 (germline): DFQATT, SNEGSKA (reference sequence). The V and J ends lost 0 bases and 1 base respectively, with 12 bases between them. The CDR3 protein is CSARDPQAQNTGELFF. The CDR3 DNA reads as TGCAGTGCTAGAGATCCCCAAGCGCAGAACACCGGGGAGCTGTTTTTT.

The rearrangement links TRBV12-5 to TRBJ2-3; 13 nucleotides match TRBD2. The CDR3 is 16 amino acids. Trimming cost V 5 bases and J 4 bases; bases outside gene matches: 6. Germline values: CDR1 LGHNT, CDR2 FRNRAP. The CDR3 DNA reads as TGTGCTAGTGGTCTCGGACTAGCGGGAGTGTCAGATACGCAGTATTTT. It specifies CASGLGLAGVSDTQYF.

V and J are TRBV6-2 or TRBV6-3 and TRBJ2-7; TRBD1 aligns across 7 bases. The ends lost 6 bases at V and 2 bases at J; junction bases unmatched: 7. Per germline, CDR1 MNHEY and CDR2 SVGEGT. This CDR3 has 14 amino acids. CDR3 coding DNA: TGTGCCAGCAGCCGTACAGGGGAGACCTACGAGCAGTACTTC. This encodes CASSRTGETYEQYF.

This clonotype was picked up one time. The chain has TRBV4-1 and TRBJ2-1; D ambiguous. Germline lookup yields CDR1 MGHRA and CDR2 YSYEKL. CDR3 length: 18 amino acids. V gave up 0 bases and J gave up 0 bases, with 15 bases separating them. Here the CDR3 DNA reads TGCGCCAGCAGCCAAGATTGGGGTAGCTCCAACTCCTACAATGAGCAGTTCTTC. This sequence encodes CASSQDWGSSNSYNEQFF.

This clonotype turned up a few times. This chain connects TRBV18 to TRBJ2-5, with unresolved D. CDR1 is KGHSH and CDR2 is LQKENI in the germline V gene. V lost 5 bases, J lost 3 bases, and 7 bases lay in between. The CDR3 contains 12 residues. In nucleotides, the CDR3 is TGTGCCAGCTCAGCCGAAAAAGAGACCCAGTACTTC. This translates into CASSAEKETQYF. The complete variable domain, with remaining parts taken from reference TRBV18 and TRBJ2-5, reads NAGVMQNPRHLVRRRGQEARLRCSPMKGHSHVYWYRQLPEEGLKFMVYLQKENIIDESGMPKERFSAEFPKEGPSILRIQQVVRGDSAAYFCASSAEKETQYFGPGTRLLVL.

The J gene is TRBJ1-1, the V gene TRBV4-1; weak D call: TRBD1 (6 bases). CDR3 length: 14 amino acids. V was pared by 0 bases and J by 6 bases, with 11 bases between. The germline gives CDR1 MGHRA, CDR2 YSYEKL. CDR3 residues: CASSQEQGSSEAFF. The CDR3 nucleotides are TGCGCCAGCAGCCAAGAACAGGGTTCTTCTGAAGCTTTCTTT.

This clonotype was found a few times. V and J are TRBV18 and TRBJ2-3; D might be TRBD1 or TRBD2, each matching 6 bases. The germline V gene encodes CDR1 KGHSH and CDR2 LQKENI. This CDR3 spans 16 amino acids. V gave up 2 bases and J gave up 2 bases, with 14 bases separating them. The CDR3 region is CASSPYRGHHTDTQYF. The CDR3, as DNA: TGTGCCAGCTCACCATACCGGGGGCACCACACAGATACGCAGTATTTT.

The J gene is TRBJ2-3, the V gene TRBV7-9; perhaps TRBD1 as D (6 bases). The V end was cut by 5 bases, the J end by 3 bases, with 9 bases between. Germline loops: CDR1 SEHNR, CDR2 FQNEAQ (reference sequence). The CDR3 contains 13 residues. In DNA, the CDR3 is TGTGCCAGCAGCAAACAGGGAACAGATACGCAGTATTTT. Translating gives CASSKQGTDTQYF.

The CDR3 region is CASSLGFGQGDSGYTF. CDR3 DNA: TGTGCCAGCAGTTTAGGGTTTGGGCAGGGGGATAGCGGCTACACCTTC. The rearrangement joins TRBV12-3 or TRBV12-4 to TRBJ1-2; 7 bases are a match to TRBD1. After removal of 1 base from V and 8 bases from J, the junction contained 13 bases not matched to a gene. The CDR3 has 16 residues.

In its sample, this clonotype was seen a few times. This chain uses TRBV19 with TRBJ1-2; weak D call: TRBD1 (5 bases). The V gene lost 3 bases and the J gene lost 4 bases, with 15 bases spanning the gap. The CDR3 has 15 amino acids. Germline-derived CDR1 and CDR2 are LNHDA and SQIVND (reference sequence). The CDR3 DNA reads TGTGCCAGTAGTATTCGGGGCAGGTTGCCCTATGGCTACACCTTC. This gives the protein CASSIRGRLPYGYTF.

This rearrangement joins TRBV20-1 to TRBJ2-5, with D perhaps assigned TRBD1 or TRBD2 (6 bases each). CDR3 length equals 15 residues. Germline V gene sequence: CDR1 DFQATT, CDR2 SNEGSKA (reference sequence). Between the trimmed V and J ends, which lost 3 bases and 2 bases, there was a span of 16 bases. CDR3 sequence: CSASPDRRGQETQYF. The CDR3 DNA reads TGCAGTGCTAGCCCCGACAGGAGGGGGCAAGAGACCCAGTACTTC.

The CDR3 here is CASSSASLRFSHEQYF. The CDR3 DNA is TGTGCCAGCAGCTCAGCGAGTCTTCGGTTTTCCCACGAGCAGTACTTC. The genes are TRBV7-8 and TRBJ2-7; D unclear. V was shortened by 4 bases and J by 5 bases, with 21 bases between the two germline ends. The CDR3 consists of 16 residues. Germline V gives CDR1 SGHVS, CDR2 FQNEAQ.

This clonotype was picked up a small number of times. The genes are TRBV7-2 and TRBJ2-4; 9 nucleotides match TRBD2. The CDR3 length is 16 residues. Unmatched junction bases numbered 5, after V lost 5 bases and J lost 0 bases. CDR1 and CDR2 from the germline V gene are SGHTA and FQGNSA. The CDR3 sequence is CASSGRGGLAKNIQYF. CDR3 nucleotide sequence: TGTGCCAGCAGCGGGCGGGGGGGCCTAGCCAAAAACATTCAGTACTTC.

In its sample, this clonotype was seen a few times. The CDR3 spells CASSDRPGPTSLEQFF. Here the CDR3 DNA reads TGTGCCAGTAGTGACCGACCGGGACCAACAAGTCTTGAGCAGTTCTTC. The V call is TRBV19, the J call TRBJ2-1; TRBD1 or TRBD2 may be the D gene (5 bases each). Germline loops: CDR1 LNHDA, CDR2 SQIVND (reference sequence). The CDR3 runs 16 residues. The V end was cut by 5 bases, the J end by 9 bases, with 23 bases between.

This clonotype was recorded a few times. The V call is TRBV27, the J call TRBJ2-5; D remains ambiguous. Germline V CDR1 and CDR2: MNHEY, SMNVEV (reference sequence). This CDR3 is 14 amino acids long. V lost 2 bases to trimming and J lost 5 bases, with 12 bases between them. CDR3 DNA: TGTGCCAGCAGTTTACAATACTACGGCGAGACCCAGTACTTC. This encodes CASSLQYYGETQYF.

The chain is built from TRBV6-6 and TRBJ2-7, with TRBD1 matching over 10 bases. The CDR3 is 16 amino acids. The V and J ends lost 5 bases and 1 base, in that order; junction bases with no gene match: 8. The germline V gene has CDR1 MNHNY and CDR2 SVGAGI (reference sequence). The CDR3 loop reads CASSDPGTGVSYEQYF. CDR3 coding DNA: TGTGCCAGCAGTGATCCCGGGACAGGGGTATCCTACGAGCAGTACTTC.